This T cell receptor beta chain derives from a study of shared clonotypes between healthy human individuals. The table came from immunoSEQ multiplex PCR; TCRdb's copy has only in-frame clones and leaves some out. Counted here are 400,000 or so clones, about 96% occurring once; the ten biggest clones make up about 0.32%. There are 12 residues in the CDR3. CDR1 SQVTM and CDR2 ANQGSEA come from the germline V gene. The V end was cut by 6 bases, the J end by 7 bases, with 15 bases between. This clone came up a few times. The chain is built from TRBV29-1 and TRBJ1-1; D ambiguous. This TCR derives from a man under 40 in good health. Input material: memory CD8+ T cells sorted from blood. Subset in this sample: CD45RO+ cells pooled with CCR7-negative TemRA cells. This CDR3 reads CSVGTTRVEAFF. In nucleotides, the CDR3 is TGCAGCGTGGGAACAACAAGGGTTGAAGCTTTCTTT.